One sample yielded the 31 T cell receptor beta chains listed below, sequenced in a study of CD8+ T cells in alopecia areata. Sequencing relied on a cDNA template that was reverse transcribed from extracted RNA. Measured with immunoSEQ multiplex PCR; TCRdb has only the in-frame clones, and not every one. The data contain 140,000 to 150,000 clones, around 58% of them singletons. The input for sequencing was CD4+ T cells sorted from blood, taken at week 0. Receptors were obtained from a human donor with alopecia areata.

This clone showed up just a few times. The rearrangement links TRBV5-1 to TRBJ2-3; D is uncertain. This CDR3 region has 14 residues. The germline gives CDR1 SGHRS, CDR2 YFSETQ. V was trimmed by 0 bases and J by 3 bases, leaving 8 bases between them. The CDR3 region is CASSLEGLTDTQYF. The CDR3, as DNA: TGCGCCAGCAGCTTGGAAGGTTTGACAGATACGCAGTATTTT. The whole variable domain, filled in from reference TRBV5-1 and TRBJ2-3, reads KAGVTQTPRYLIKTRGQQVTLSCSPISGHRSVSWYQQTPGQGLQFLFEYFSETQRNKGNFPGRFSGRQFSNSRSEMNVSTLELGDSALYLCASSLEGLTDTQYFGPGTRLTVL.

This clone was seen more than once but under ten times. The V gene is TRBV7-9, the J gene TRBJ1-1; no definite D call. V was pared by 1 base and J by 7 bases, with 4 bases between. The CDR3 extends over 11 amino acids. The germline V gene has CDR1 SEHNR and CDR2 FQNEAQ (reference sequence). CDR3 in amino acids: CASSLGGEAFF. The CDR3 DNA reads as TGTGCCAGCAGCTTAGGGGGTGAAGCTTTCTTT.

The chain uses TRBV15 and TRBJ2-1; a weak D match, TRBD2 (7 bases). V shed 5 bases and J shed 3 bases, with 29 bases lying between them. There are 20 residues in the CDR3. Germline V CDR1 and CDR2: LNHNV, YYDKDF (reference sequence). The CDR3, as DNA: TGTGCCACCAGCGTGGGACACAGGCTACTGGAGGGGACTAACTACAATGAGCAGTTCTTC. Its protein product is CATSVGHRLLEGTNYNEQFF.

CDR3 loop: CAVRAQETQYF. The CDR3 DNA is TGTGCCGTGAGGGCTCAAGAGACCCAGTACTTC. The V gene is TRBV7-9, the J gene TRBJ2-5; possible D gene TRBD2, 5 bases. The CDR3 spans 11 residues. Trimming removed 11 bases at V and 2 bases at J, with 9 bases between. Per the germline V gene, CDR1 is SEHNR and CDR2 is FQNEAQ (reference sequence).

This clone was seen only a few times. The chain has TRBV29-1 and TRBJ1-2; D is possibly TRBD1 (6 bases). CDR3 length: 15 residues. Trimming removed 1 base at V and 2 bases at J, with 14 bases between. Germline values: CDR1 SQVTM, CDR2 ANQGSEA. This chain's CDR3 is CSVEGLTGRNYGYTF. The DNA of the CDR3 is TGCAGCGTTGAAGGCTTGACAGGCCGGAACTATGGCTACACCTTC.

The V call is TRBV29-1, the J call TRBJ2-2, with D possibly matching TRBD2 (5 bases). Trimming cost V 6 bases and J 5 bases, with 7 bases left between them. Germline assignment: CDR1 SQVTM and CDR2 ANQGSEA. The CDR3 contains 11 residues. The CDR3 nucleotides read TGCAGCGTGAGGGATACCGGGGAGCTGTTTTTT. Its protein product is CSVRDTGELFF.

The rearrangement joins TRBV9 to TRBJ1-3, with D maybe TRBD1 (5 bases). The germline V and J ends were trimmed by 2 bases and 4 bases, with 13 bases remaining between them. Germline assignment: CDR1 SGDLS and CDR2 YYNGEE. The CDR3 covers 15 residues. The CDR3 DNA reads as TGTGCCAGCAGCGTCCATGGGGGATCGGGAAACACCATATATTTT. Encoded protein: CASSVHGGSGNTIYF.

The V and J genes are TRBV6-5 and TRBJ1-4, with a weak D call TRBD1 (6 bases). The V gene's germline CDR1 is MNHEY and CDR2 SVGAGI. The germline V and J ends were trimmed by 2 bases and 8 bases, with 12 bases remaining between them. The length of the CDR3 is 14 residues. CDR3 nucleotides: TGTGCCAGCAGTTACGGAACAAGGGGGGAAAAACTGTTTTTT. Protein sequence: CASSYGTRGEKLFF.

The chain carries TRBV10-3 and TRBJ2-7; tentatively, D is TRBD1 or TRBD2 (6 bases each). The CDR3 contains 13 residues. Trimming removed 0 bases from V and 6 bases from J, with 9 bases in between. From germline, CDR1 is ENHRY and CDR2 SYGVKD. This chain's CDR3 is CAISESSGAEQYF. In nucleotides, the CDR3 is TGTGCCATCAGTGAGTCGTCGGGGGCCGAGCAGTACTTC.

The chain carries TRBV5-1 and TRBJ2-6, with TRBD2 as a possible D gene (6 bases). Between the trimmed V and J ends, which lost 0 bases and 0 bases, there was a span of 7 bases. The germline V gene encodes CDR1 SGHRS and CDR2 YFSETQ. There are 16 residues in the CDR3. The CDR3 spells CASSLAGSSGANVLTF. CDR3 DNA sequence: TGCGCCAGCAGCTTGGCCGGGAGCTCTGGGGCCAACGTCCTGACTTTC.

The chain's CDR3 is CASSQDGASGGYQETQYF. CDR3 in DNA: TGTGCCAGCAGCCAAGATGGGGCTAGCGGGGGGTACCAAGAGACCCAGTACTTC. The chain links TRBV4-2 to TRBJ2-5; 11 nucleotides agree with TRBD2. Germline V lookup: CDR1 LGHNA, CDR2 YNFKEQ. V was clipped by 0 bases and J by 0 bases; unmatched bases: 6. The CDR3 totals 18 residues.

The chain combines TRBV4-2 with TRBJ2-7; D uncertain. The germline gives CDR1 LGHNA, CDR2 YNFKEQ. Trimming cost V 0 bases and J 3 bases, with 12 bases left between them. This CDR3 region has 15 residues. CDR3 in DNA: TGTGCCAGCAGCCAAGATTTGAACAGTTACTACGAGCAGTACTTC. It encodes CASSQDLNSYYEQYF.

This clone was detected only once. The V call is TRBV7-2, the J call TRBJ2-3, with D hard to call. Deletions cut 5 bases from V and 6 bases from J, with 12 bases between. Germline V gives CDR1 SGHTA, CDR2 FQGNSA. The CDR3 covers 13 residues. This CDR3 is CASSNGFGDTQYF. The DNA for the CDR3 is TGTGCCAGCAGCAATGGGTTTGGCGATACGCAGTATTTT.

This chain joins TRBV6-6 and TRBJ2-3; perhaps TRBD2 as D (6 bases). The CDR3 sequence is 15 residues long. The germline gives CDR1 MNHNY, CDR2 SVGAGI (reference sequence). V shed 6 bases and J shed 4 bases, with 17 bases lying between them. The CDR3 DNA follows: TGTGCCAGCAGCCAGACTAGAGGAAGGGCAGATACGCAGTATTTT. Protein sequence: CASSQTRGRADTQYF.

The chain links TRBV5-1 to TRBJ2-1, with TRBD2 matching over 7 bases. Trimming took 3 bases from V and 4 from J; bases not matched to a gene: 7. The CDR3 is made up of 15 amino acids. From germline, CDR1 is SGHRS and CDR2 YFSETQ. CDR3 coding DNA: TGCGCCAGCAGCTCGGGGTCAGCGGGGTACAATGAGCAGTTCTTC. It codes for CASSSGSAGYNEQFF.

The chain recombines TRBV2 with TRBJ2-7; no clear D gene. This CDR3 is built from 14 residues. Trimming removed 6 bases at V and 5 bases at J, with 17 bases between. The germline V gene has CDR1 SNHLY and CDR2 FYNNEI. The CDR3 spells CASRGHSGKDEQYF. CDR3 coding DNA: TGTGCCAGCAGAGGGCATTCCGGCAAGGACGAGCAGTACTTC.

This clone was detected only a few times. J is TRBJ1-1 and V is TRBV7-3; D is perhaps TRBD1 (5 bases). Trimming took off 5 bases at V and 3 bases at J, with 10 bases between the two ends. There are 13 residues in the CDR3. Germline CDR1 reads SGHTA; CDR2 reads FQGTGA. The chain's CDR3 is CASSPTGDTEAFF. In nucleotides, the CDR3 is TGTGCCAGCAGCCCAACGGGGGACACTGAAGCTTTCTTT.

This chain connects TRBV4-1 to TRBJ1-2; D not certain. V lost 0 bases and J 1 base, leaving 18 bases between the germline ends. The germline gives CDR1 MGHRA, CDR2 YSYEKL. The CDR3 totals 18 residues. The CDR3 DNA follows: TGCGCCAGCAGCCAAGATTCTACAATGGGCGGATATAACTATGGCTACACCTTC. It yields the protein CASSQDSTMGGYNYGYTF.

This rearrangement joins TRBV6-5 to TRBJ1-1; 8 positions agree with TRBD1. The V gene's germline CDR1 is MNHEY and CDR2 SVGAGI. CDR3 size: 16 residues. The ends lost 3 bases at V and 4 bases at J; junction bases unmatched: 10. DNA of the CDR3: TGTGCCAGCAGTTATACCACAGGGGGGAGGATCACTGAAGCTTTCTTT. Protein sequence: CASSYTTGGRITEAFF.

The V gene is TRBV9, the J gene TRBJ2-7; the D gene is possibly TRBD2 (5 bases). This CDR3 region has 14 residues. Germline V CDR1 and CDR2: SGDLS, YYNGEE. Trimming took 0 bases from V and 4 from J, leaving 11 bases between them. The CDR3 reads CASSVESPGYEQYF. In nucleotides, the CDR3 is TGTGCCAGCAGCGTAGAAAGCCCGGGGTACGAGCAGTACTTC.

This clone was counted a single time. The chain employs TRBV4-1 and TRBJ1-2; 9 bases fit TRBD1. The CDR3 covers 16 residues. V lost 0 bases and J lost 4; bases outside the gene matches: 6. Germline V gene data show CDR1 as MGHRA and CDR2 as YSYEKL. The CDR3 is CASSQEGGTGFYGYTF. The CDR3 region has the DNA TGCGCCAGCAGCCAAGAAGGCGGGACAGGGTTCTATGGCTACACCTTC.

The table lists this clone with a few counts. The J gene is TRBJ1-1, the V gene TRBV5-1; no definite D call. The CDR3 has 13 amino acids. The ends were cut back, 5 bases at V and 0 bases at J, with 8 bases in the middle. CDR1 and CDR2 from the germline V gene are SGHRS and YFSETQ. CDR3 residues: CASRVRLNTEAFF. The CDR3, as DNA: TGCGCCAGCAGGGTTAGGTTGAACACTGAAGCTTTCTTT.

This chain connects TRBV29-1 to TRBJ2-7, with TRBD1 identical over 10 bases. The CDR3 contains 13 residues. The V segment lost 8 bases and the J segment 6 bases; nucleotides outside the gene matches: 10. The V gene's germline CDR1 is SQVTM and CDR2 ANQGSEA. The CDR3 is CSFGGTGAREQYF. CDR3 coding DNA: TGCAGCTTTGGGGGGACAGGGGCACGCGAGCAGTACTTC.

This clone has just one count. V is TRBV7-2 and J is TRBJ2-7, with D possibly TRBD1 on 6 matching bases. Deletions cut 1 base from V and 3 bases from J, with 10 bases between. Germline loops: CDR1 SGHTA, CDR2 FQGNSA. The CDR3 contains 14 residues. CDR3 protein: CASSLVWTDYEQYF. The DNA of the CDR3 is TGTGCCAGCAGCTTAGTGTGGACAGACTACGAGCAGTACTTC.

The chain uses TRBV15 and TRBJ2-1; TRBD1 might be the D (6 bases). The V end was cut by 2 bases, the J end by 2 bases, with 10 bases between. CDR3 length: 15 amino acids. Germline assignment: CDR1 LNHNV and CDR2 YYDKDF (reference sequence). The CDR3 nucleotides are TGTGCCACCAGCAGACAAGGGGGAACCTACAATGAGCAGTTCTTC. The encoded protein is CATSRQGGTYNEQFF.

The chain carries TRBV19 and TRBJ2-7; D not certain. Germline V gives CDR1 LNHDA, CDR2 SQIVND (reference sequence). The CDR3 is 11 amino acids. Trimming cost V 3 bases and J 3 bases, with 3 bases left between them. The CDR3 coding sequence is TGTGCCAGTAGTATGGGCTACGAGCAGTACTTC. Translating it yields CASSMGYEQYF.

The chain recombines TRBV7-2 with TRBJ2-5; 10 nucleotides line up with TRBD2. The CDR3 length is 16 residues. The germline V gene encodes CDR1 SGHTA and CDR2 FQGNSA. V trimming: 4 bases; J trimming: 5 bases; junction bases outside the gene matches: 10. CDR3 in amino acids: CASSSQRGGQGETQYF. The CDR3 nucleotides are TGTGCCAGCAGCTCCCAGCGGGGGGGCCAAGGGGAGACCCAGTACTTC.

This clone was seen a handful of times. The chain employs TRBV27 and TRBJ1-2; D is ambiguous. V was clipped by 5 bases and J by 0 bases, with 16 bases between them. Germline values: CDR1 MNHEY, CDR2 SMNVEV (reference sequence). CDR3 length: 16 amino acids. The CDR3 reads CASSPALDLSNYGYTF. The CDR3 DNA is TGTGCCAGCAGTCCAGCATTGGACTTATCTAACTATGGCTACACCTTC.

This clone was picked up a small number of times. The CDR3, as DNA: TGCAGCGTTGAATTGTGGGGGAATGAGCAGTTCTTC. Translation: CSVELWGNEQFF. The V and J genes are TRBV29-1 and TRBJ2-1; D assignment may be TRBD1 or TRBD2 (5 bases each). Germline assignment: CDR1 SQVTM and CDR2 ANQGSEA. Trimming took 2 bases from V and 7 from J, leaving 9 bases between them. This CDR3 region has 12 residues.

The chain couples TRBV29-1 to TRBJ2-1; D perhaps matches TRBD1 (6 bases). The CDR3 is 11 residues long. Germline V CDR1 and CDR2: SQVTM, ANQGSEA. Trimming removed 7 bases at V and 10 bases at J, with 14 bases between. The CDR3 DNA sequence: TGCAGCGCCCTTCGAGGACAGGAGCAGTTCTTC. This encodes CSALRGQEQFF.

The J gene is TRBJ1-2, the V gene TRBV15; possibly TRBD1 for D (5 bases). V was pared by 1 base and J by 6 bases, with 12 bases between. The CDR3 extends over 14 amino acids. Per germline, CDR1 LNHNV and CDR2 YYDKDF (reference sequence). The CDR3 DNA sequence: TGTGCCACCAGCAGAGCTTTCTCAGGGAATGGCTACACCTTC. Its protein product is CATSRAFSGNGYTF. Based on the CDR3 plus reference TRBV15 and TRBJ1-2, the full variable domain is DAMVIQNPRYQVTQFGKPVTLSCSQTLNHNVMYWYQQKSSQAPKLLFHYYDKDFNNEADTPDNFQSRRPNTSFCFLDIRSPGLGDTAMYLCATSRAFSGNGYTFGSGTRLTVV.